Listed below are T cell receptor beta chains from one sample, sequenced in a study of blood T cell repertoires in COVID-19. Assay: immunoSEQ multiplex PCR; the TCRdb copy retains only in-frame clones and omits some. In the table there are 100,000 to 150,000 clones, approximately 90% of which are singletons. The sequencing sample was made of peripheral blood. Receptors were obtained from a man aged 70 or older with active COVID-19. Both conserved end residues are part of each CDR3. A D gene is named only where the DNA matches it firmly. Clone size is stated in some rows and not others, as once, few, many or a class when expanded.

abundance,d_gene,j_gene,v_gene,CDR3aa,CDR3nt
-,-,TRBJ2-3,TRBV28,CASSWPRRGSTDTQYF,TGTGCCAGCAGCTGGCCCCGCCGGGGGAGCACAGATACGCAGTATTTT
-,-,TRBJ2-5,TRBV21-1,CASTPHRASGRWETQYF,TGTGCCAGCACCCCCCATCGAGCTAGCGGGAGGTGGGAGACCCAGTACTTC
once,-,TRBJ2-3,TRBV6-2/TRBV6-3,CASSYLRAGAGTTDTQYF,TGTGCCAGCAGTTACCTCCGCGCGGGGGCGGGAACCACAGATACGCAGTATTTT
-,-,TRBJ1-1,TRBV6-1,CASSEVRTEKNTEAFF,TGTGCCAGCAGTGAAGTTAGGACAGAGAAGAACACTGAAGCTTTCTTT
-,-,TRBJ2-2,TRBV15,CATSREVGRGITGELFF,TGTGCCACCAGCAGAGAAGTTGGTCGCGGGATCACCGGGGAGCTGTTTTTT
few,-,TRBJ2-3,TRBV7-9,CASSYTFFGDTQYF,TGTGCCAGCAGCTACACCTTTTTCGGGGATACGCAGTATTTT
-,TRBD1,TRBJ2-5,TRBV7-3,CASSSGQQETQYF,TGTGCCAGCAGCTCGGGACAGCAAGAGACCCAGTACTTC
-,-,TRBJ2-7,TRBV7-9,CASSFRWGGEDTYEQYF,TGTGCCAGCAGCTTTAGGTGGGGTGGTGAGGACACGTACGAGCAGTACTTC
-,TRBD1,TRBJ2-5,TRBV6-4,CASSRDRGETQYF,TGTGCCAGCAGTAGGGACAGGGGTGAGACCCAGTACTTC
-,-,TRBJ1-2,TRBV3-1/TRBV3-2,CASSQGFQAHYGYTF,TGTGCCAGCAGCCAAGGGTTTCAAGCCCACTATGGCTACACCTTC
-,-,TRBJ1-2,TRBV28,CASSGRTLRLPGYTF,TGTGCCAGCAGCGGCAGAACTCTACGACTCCCGGGCTACACCTTC
few,TRBD1,TRBJ1-6,TRBV5-1,CASSPRTGAEYNSPLHF,TGCGCCAGCAGCCCTCGGACAGGGGCGGAATATAATTCACCCCTCCACTTT
-,-,TRBJ1-1,TRBV27,CASSLSQGPNTEAFF,TGTGCCAGCAGTTTATCGCAGGGCCCGAACACTGAAGCTTTCTTT
-,-,TRBJ2-2,TRBV7-9,CASSAADGGANTGELFF,TGTGCCAGCAGCGCCGCCGACGGCGGAGCGAACACCGGGGAGCTGTTTTTT
-,-,TRBJ1-2,TRBV20-1,CSARGQNGYTF,TGCAGTGCTAGAGGCCAGAATGGCTACACCTTC
once,TRBD2,TRBJ2-1,TRBV27,CASSQTSGRVDEQFF,TGTGCCAGCAGCCAGACTAGCGGGAGAGTTGATGAGCAGTTCTTC
-,-,TRBJ2-1,TRBV19,CATRAGDRSSYNEQFF,TGTGCGACCCGGGCGGGTGATAGAAGCTCCTACAATGAGCAGTTCTTC
once,-,TRBJ2-7,TRBV15,CATSRDRQAYEQYF,TGTGCCACCAGCAGAGACCGACAGGCCTACGAGCAGTACTTC
-,-,TRBJ2-7,TRBV5-1,CASSFEGQSYEQYF,TGCGCCAGCAGCTTCGAAGGACAGTCCTACGAGCAGTACTTC
-,TRBD1,TRBJ1-3,TRBV9,CASSLVPGTGGYSGNTIYF,TGTGCCAGCAGCCTCGTCCCAGGGACAGGGGGTTACTCTGGAAACACCATATATTTT
-,-,TRBJ2-1,TRBV6-6,CASSYSMASVRNEQFF,TGTGCCAGCAGTTACTCGATGGCTAGCGTACGCAATGAGCAGTTCTTC
-,-,TRBJ1-2,TRBV5-6,CASSQGPAVTYGYTF,TGTGCCAGCAGCCAGGGGCCAGCGGTAACCTATGGCTACACCTTC
-,TRBD2,TRBJ2-2,TRBV19,CASSMYGLAGGGTGELFF,TGTGCCAGTAGTATGTATGGACTAGCGGGAGGCGGCACCGGGGAGCTGTTTTTT
-,TRBD2,TRBJ2-2,TRBV10-3,CAISALTSGSFAGELFF,TGTGCCATCAGTGCTTTGACTAGCGGGAGCTTTGCCGGGGAGCTGTTTTTT
-,TRBD1,TRBJ1-2,TRBV6-5,CASSPTGGLNYGYTF,TGTGCCAGCAGCCCCACAGGGGGCCTTAACTATGGCTACACCTTC
-,-,TRBJ2-1,TRBV2,CASSDWQGNNEQFF,TGTGCCAGCAGTGACTGGCAGGGGAACAATGAGCAGTTCTTC
few,-,TRBJ2-1,TRBV30,CAWSLYRGGYNEQFF,TGTGCCTGGAGTCTTTACCGAGGCGGCTACAATGAGCAGTTCTTC
-,-,TRBJ2-5,TRBV7-9,CASSLGAQETQYF,TGTGCCAGCAGCTTAGGGGCCCAAGAGACCCAGTACTTC
-,-,TRBJ1-4,TRBV7-7,CASSLSVNPGEKLFF,TGTGCCAGCAGCTTATCAGTGAATCCGGGGGAAAAACTGTTTTTT
once,TRBD1,TRBJ2-3,TRBV5-1,CASSLGQGDTQYF,TGCGCCAGCAGCTTGGGACAGGGAGATACGCAGTATTTT
-,-,TRBJ2-1,TRBV19,CASSSGMTGNEQFF,TGTGCCAGTAGTAGCGGGATGACTGGGAATGAGCAGTTCTTC
-,TRBD2,TRBJ2-1,TRBV19,CASLLYGTREALGVSNEQFF,TGTGCCAGTCTACTGTACGGGACCCGGGAGGCCTTGGGGGTTTCCAATGAGCAGTTCTTC
-,-,TRBJ1-1,TRBV28,CASSLVNTEAFF,TGTGCCAGCAGTCTCGTGAACACTGAAGCTTTCTTT
-,TRBD2,TRBJ2-7,TRBV4-3,CASSQRHRGRDEQYF,TGCGCCAGCAGCCAAAGGCATCGCGGGAGGGACGAGCAGTACTTC
-,-,TRBJ1-3,TRBV30,CAWRNGDNSGNTIYF,TGTGCCTGGAGAAACGGGGACAACTCTGGAAACACCATATATTTT
-,-,TRBJ2-7,TRBV20-1,CSASSGGSLEQYF,TGCAGTGCTAGTTCCGGCGGATCCCTGGAGCAGTACTTC
-,TRBD2,TRBJ2-1,TRBV19,CASGLAGGNEQFF,TGTGCCAGTGGACTAGCGGGAGGAAATGAGCAGTTCTTC